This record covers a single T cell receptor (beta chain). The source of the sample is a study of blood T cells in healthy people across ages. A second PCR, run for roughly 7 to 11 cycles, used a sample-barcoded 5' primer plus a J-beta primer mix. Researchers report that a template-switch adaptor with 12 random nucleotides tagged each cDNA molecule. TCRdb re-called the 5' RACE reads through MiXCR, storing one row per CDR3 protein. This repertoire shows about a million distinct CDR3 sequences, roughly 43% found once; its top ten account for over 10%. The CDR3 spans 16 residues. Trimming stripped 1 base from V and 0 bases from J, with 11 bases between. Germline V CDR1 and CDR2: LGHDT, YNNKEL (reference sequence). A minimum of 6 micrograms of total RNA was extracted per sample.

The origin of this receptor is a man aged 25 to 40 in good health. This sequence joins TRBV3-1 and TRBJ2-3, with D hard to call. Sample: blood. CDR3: CASSQVSQPSTDTQYF. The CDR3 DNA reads TGTGCCAGCAGCCAAGTATCGCAGCCCAGCACAGATACGCAGTATTTT.